The next 10 T cell receptor beta chains were all read from a single sample in a study of T cells in Graves' hyperthyroidism and ophthalmopathy. Amplified regions were TCR beta CDR3 sequences from RNA transcripts. Carried out on the TCR CDR3, a first-round RT-PCR used the HTBI primer set. Using its own MiXCR run on the multiplex PCR reads, TCRdb lists one record per CDR3 protein. Of some 600,000 distinct CDR3 sequences detected, over 11% appear once; the ten largest clones hold roughly 5.7%. The sample comprised blood. The receptor set was obtained from a woman in her 30s with Graves' hyperthyroidism that later progressed to Graves' ophthalmopathy.

This clonotype showed up many times. The chain employs TRBV6-2 or TRBV6-3 and TRBJ1-1; D not certain. With 11 bases removed from V and 3 bases from J, the gap between germline ends came to 16 bases. The CDR3 totals 13 residues. Germline assignment: CDR1 MNHEY and CDR2 SVGEGT. This CDR3 is CAAQSRADTEAFF. The DNA for the CDR3 is TGTGCCGCTCAGTCAAGGGCAGACACTGAAGCTTTCTTT.

This clonotype was counted at least ten times. The rearrangement links TRBV28 to TRBJ1-2, with a weak D call TRBD1 (5 bases). CDR3 size: 16 residues. With 4 bases removed from V and 3 bases from J, the gap between germline ends came to 18 bases. Germline V lookup: CDR1 MDHEN, CDR2 SYDVKM. The CDR3 DNA sequence: TGTGCCAGCAGTTCCCACTCGGGGGGACTATACTATGGCTACACCTTC. Protein product: CASSSHSGGLYYGYTF.

The rearrangement joins TRBV3-1 to TRBJ1-2; D might be TRBD1 (5 bases). Germline lookup yields CDR1 LGHDT and CDR2 YNNKEL (reference sequence). V gave up 0 bases and J gave up 8 bases, with 13 bases separating them. The CDR3 contains 14 residues. CDR3 sequence reads: CASSQDRSGQGYTF. The CDR3, as DNA: TGTGCCAGCAGCCAAGATCGGTCAGGGCAAGGCTACACCTTC.

This clonotype occurred many times. The chain links TRBV11-3 to TRBJ2-5; 12 bases match TRBD1. V gave up 3 bases and J gave up 4 bases; unmatched junction bases: 3. This CDR3 is 15 amino acids long. CDR1 and CDR2 from the germline V gene are SGHNT and YENEEA. The chain's CDR3 is CASSFSGQGAETQYF. CDR3 bases: TGTGCCAGCAGCTTTTCGGGACAGGGGGCAGAGACCCAGTACTTC.

This clonotype was seen many times. This chain uses TRBV11-3 with TRBJ2-1; 7 bases align to TRBD2. This CDR3 is built from 16 residues. CDR1 and CDR2 (germline): SGHNT, YENEEA. J was trimmed by 2 bases and V by 1 base; bases with no gene match: 5. The chain's CDR3 is CASSLVTSETYNEQFF. Written as DNA, the CDR3 is TGTGCCAGCAGCTTAGTTACTAGCGAGACCTACAATGAGCAGTTCTTC.

This clonotype appeared many times. The chain couples TRBV5-1 to TRBJ1-3, with D uncertain. The CDR3 runs 14 residues. Germline V gene data show CDR1 as SGHRS and CDR2 as YFSETQ. V shed 7 bases and J shed 0 bases, with 11 bases lying between them. CDR3 DNA: TGCGCCAGCGCCCCGGGGAGCTCTGGAAACACCATATATTTT. It translates to CASAPGSSGNTIYF.

This clonotype was recorded many times. The chain combines TRBV7-3 with TRBJ1-1; the D gene is possibly TRBD1 (5 bases). Between the trimmed V and J ends, which lost 7 bases and 1 base, there was a span of 13 bases. CDR3 size: 14 residues. The germline V gene has CDR1 SGHTA and CDR2 FQGTGA. The CDR3 reads CASTQGAGNTEAFF. Written as DNA, the CDR3 is TGTGCCAGCACCCAGGGCGCGGGGAACACTGAAGCTTTCTTT.

This clonotype showed up just a few times. Being one base from a much bigger clone, this may be a read error. The chain carries TRBV11-3 and TRBJ2-3, with 8 positions matching TRBD2. Per germline, CDR1 SGHNT and CDR2 YENEEA. The CDR3 runs 16 residues. Written as DNA, the CDR3 is TGTGCCAACAGCCCGACCTTGACTAGCGTTTCAGATACGCAGTATTTT. The encoded protein is CANSPTLTSVSDTQYF. Together with reference TRBV11-3 and TRBJ2-3, the CDR3 gives the full variable domain: EAGVVQSPRYKIIEKKQPVAFWCNPISGHNTLYWYLQNLGQGPELLIRYENEEAVDDSQLPKDRFSAERLKGVDSTLKIQPAELGDSAVYLCANSPTLTSVSDTQYFGPGTRLTVL.

This clonotype was recorded many times. This chain joins TRBV28 and TRBJ1-1; D may be TRBD1 (5 bases). The V gene lost 4 bases and the J gene lost 5 bases, with 11 bases spanning the gap. CDR1 MDHEN and CDR2 SYDVKM come from the germline V gene. This CDR3 has 13 residues. The DNA for the CDR3 is TGTGCCAGCAGTTCCGAGGGGCTTACTGAAGCTTTCTTT. This gives the protein CASSSEGLTEAFF. Drawing the rest from reference TRBV28 and TRBJ1-1, the complete variable domain is DVKVTQSSRYLVKRTGEKVFLECVQDMDHENMFWYRQDPGLGLRLIYFSYDVKMKEKGDIPEGYSVSREKKERFSLILESASTNQTSMYLCASSSEGLTEAFFGQGTRLTVV.

This clonotype was counted at least ten times. The gene calls are TRBV3-1 and TRBJ1-6; TRBD1 matches at 7 bases. The trim removed 6 bases at V and 6 bases at J, leaving 2 bases unmatched. The CDR3 runs 13 residues. From germline, CDR1 is LGHDT and CDR2 YNNKEL (reference sequence). CDR3: CASRDRINSPLHF. The CDR3 DNA sequence: TGTGCCAGCAGGGACAGGATTAATTCACCCCTCCACTTT.